These T cell receptor beta chains were read from a single sample in a study of blood T cell repertoires in COVID-19. Sequencing used immunoSEQ multiplex PCR; TCRdb keeps in-frame clones, though not all of them. This table has 150,000 to 200,000 clones, around 86% appearing once. Material for sequencing was peripheral blood. The receptors come from a man younger than 30 with acute or convalescent COVID-19. Each CDR3 is given with its conserved first and last residue.

>TRBJ1-3|TRBV11-2|12
CASSVSGNTIYF
>TRBJ2-7|TRBV24-1|17
CATSGPGTSGGPWEQYF
>TRBJ1-1|TRBV30|13
CAWSVRGYTEAFF
>TRBJ2-6|TRBV2|13
CAIRETGANVLTF
>TRBJ1-3|TRBV23-1|16
CASSQRQASSGNTIYF
>TRBJ2-1|TRBV25-1|15
CASSARDRTINEQFF
>TRBJ1-3|TRBV19|15
CASSIGSGVGNTIYF
>TRBJ1-6|TRBV6-5|15
CASNRMGQGRSPLHF
>TRBJ1-1|TRBV7-9|15
CASSLAISVNTEAFF
>TRBJ2-5|TRBV3-1/TRBV3-2|13
CASSPRDTGTQYF
>TRBJ2-7|TRBV19|14
CASRLDVSSYEQYF
>TRBJ2-3|TRBV19|17
CASSPPQLARSTDTQYF
>TRBJ2-2|TRBV18|15
CASSPTQGMAGELFF
>TRBJ2-5|TRBV4-2|14
CASSQGTGGETQYF
>TRBJ2-3|TRBV7-3|15
CASSRTGFGPDTQYF
>TRBJ1-2|TRBV6-5|13
CASSLSGDYGYTF
>TRBJ2-1|TRBV7-2|15
CASSRSGGAYNEQFF
>TRBJ1-5|TRBV10-1|17
CASSESSGFRSNQPQHF
>TRBJ1-1|TRBV30|13
CAWSVQGATEAFF
>TRBJ2-2|TRBV2|15
CASSLAGGNTGELFF